This TCR beta chain was documented in a study of CD8 T cells in Susac syndrome. V was clipped by 4 bases and J by 9 bases; unmatched bases: 8. Germline lookup yields CDR1 LGHNA and CDR2 YNFKEQ. The CDR3 covers 14 residues. Sequencing of TCR beta was carried out in blood CD8+ and CD4+ T cells. TEMRA cells were FACS-enriched, while CD8+ and CD4+ T cells were negatively isolated. Reverse transcription used about 0.5 to 1 ug RNA and random hexamers. The method of amplification for TCR beta CDR3 was immunoSEQ multiplex PCR, covering 54 Vbeta and 13 Jbeta. Each CDR3 protein is one row after TCRdb ran MiXCR on the immunoSEQ multiplex PCR reads. The data show about 120,000 distinct CDR3 sequences, just under 95% seen once.

The clonotype was recovered from a human donor with multiple sclerosis. The V gene is TRBV4-2, the J gene TRBJ2-7, with TRBD1 identical over 11 bases. Sequences were obtained from CD4+ T cells from PBMCs. As DNA, the CDR3 is TGTGCCAGCAGCCGGGGACAGGGGGGCGGCGGGCAGTACTTC. This codes for CASSRGQGGGGQYF.